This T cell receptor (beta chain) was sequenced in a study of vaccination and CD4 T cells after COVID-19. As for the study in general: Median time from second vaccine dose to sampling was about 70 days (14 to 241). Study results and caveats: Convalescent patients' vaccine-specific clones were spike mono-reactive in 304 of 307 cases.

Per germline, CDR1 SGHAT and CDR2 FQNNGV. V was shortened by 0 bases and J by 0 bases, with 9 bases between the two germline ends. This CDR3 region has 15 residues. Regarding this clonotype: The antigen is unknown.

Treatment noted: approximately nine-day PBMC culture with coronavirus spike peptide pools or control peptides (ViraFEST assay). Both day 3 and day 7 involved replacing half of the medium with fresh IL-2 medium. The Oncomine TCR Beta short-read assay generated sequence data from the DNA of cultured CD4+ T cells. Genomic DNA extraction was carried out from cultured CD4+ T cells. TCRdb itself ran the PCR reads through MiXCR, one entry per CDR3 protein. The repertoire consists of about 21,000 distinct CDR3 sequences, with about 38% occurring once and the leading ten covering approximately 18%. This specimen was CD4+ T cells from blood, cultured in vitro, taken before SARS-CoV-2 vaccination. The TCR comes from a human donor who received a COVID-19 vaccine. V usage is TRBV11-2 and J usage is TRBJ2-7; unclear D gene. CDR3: CASSLDSSHSYEQYF. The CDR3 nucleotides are TGTGCCAGCAGCTTAGACAGCTCACACTCCTACGAGCAGTACTTC.